These 17 T cell receptor beta chains were all obtained from the same sample, sequenced in a study of CD8+ T cells in alopecia areata. Extracted RNA was reverse transcribed, and the resulting cDNA served as sequencing template. TCRdb keeps only in-frame clones here, not all; method: immunoSEQ multiplex PCR. The sample carries more than 95,000 clones, less than 45% recorded once. Sequencing was performed on CD4+ T cells sorted from blood. The receptors were sampled from a human donor with alopecia areata.

This clone has a handful of counts. The V gene is TRBV29-1, the J gene TRBJ1-1; D gene uncertain. The CDR3 is 11 amino acids. Trimming removed 3 bases at V and 5 bases at J, with 7 bases between. Germline CDR1 SQVTM, CDR2 ANQGSEA. CDR3 sequence reads: CSVDRATEAFF. The CDR3 bases are TGCAGCGTTGACCGCGCAACTGAAGCTTTCTTT.

This clone turned up a few times. The chain uses TRBV4-2 and TRBJ1-1; unclear D gene. The CDR3 spans 13 residues. V lost 4 bases and J lost 3, with 9 bases in between. Germline V gene lookup returns CDR1 LGHNA and CDR2 YNFKEQ. The CDR3 bases are TGTGCCAGCAGCCGCCCAGGTGACACTGAAGCTTTCTTT. Encoded protein: CASSRPGDTEAFF.

The chain recombines TRBV7-9 with TRBJ2-3; 9 bases map to TRBD2. The CDR3 is 17 amino acids. Trimming at V came to 4 bases and at J to 5 bases, leaving 13 bases not matched to a gene. CDR1 is SEHNR and CDR2 is FQNEAQ in the germline V gene (reference sequence). This CDR3 is CASSSPLTSGAQDTQYF. Here the CDR3 DNA reads TGTGCCAGCAGCTCCCCCTTGACTAGCGGAGCCCAAGATACGCAGTATTTT.

This clone is a singleton in its sample. V gene TRBV25-1 combines with J gene TRBJ2-2, with TRBD1 identical over 8 bases. Germline CDR1 is MGHDK and CDR2 is SYGVNS. This CDR3 region has 14 residues. The V gene end was trimmed by 1 base and the J gene end by 8 bases; junction bases not matched to a gene: 3. The CDR3 DNA is TGTGCCAGCAGTGAATCCAGGGGGCGTGGGGAGCTGTTTTTT. This sequence encodes CASSESRGRGELFF.

This clone was recorded a few times. J is TRBJ2-5 and V is TRBV29-1; 9 bases line up with TRBD1. The germline CDR1 and CDR2 sequences are SQVTM and ANQGSEA. The CDR3 runs to 13 residues. The CDR3 nucleotides read TGCAGTGTTCCGGGACAGGGTCTACGAGGGCAGTACTTC. It yields the protein CSVPGQGLRGQYF.

The rearrangement links TRBV5-1 to TRBJ1-2; TRBD1 matches at 7 bases. The CDR3 extends over 14 amino acids. V gave up 4 bases and J gave up 0 bases; unmatched junction bases: 3. Per germline, CDR1 SGHRS and CDR2 YFSETQ. CDR3 coding DNA: TGCGCCAGCAGCACGACAGGGACTAACTATGGCTACACCTTC. It is translated as CASSTTGTNYGYTF. Based on the CDR3 plus reference TRBV5-1 and TRBJ1-2, the full variable domain is KAGVTQTPRYLIKTRGQQVTLSCSPISGHRSVSWYQQTPGQGLQFLFEYFSETQRNKGNFPGRFSGRQFSNSRSEMNVSTLELGDSALYLCASSTTGTNYGYTFGSGTRLTVV.

The CDR3 spells CAWGQGQGDEQYF. DNA of the CDR3: TGTGCCTGGGGGCAGGGACAGGGGGACGAGCAGTACTTC. The chain employs TRBV30 and TRBJ2-7, with 11 bases that match TRBD1. J was trimmed by 5 bases and V by 5 bases; bases with no gene match: 5. Germline V gene data show CDR1 as GTSNPN and CDR2 as SVGIG (reference sequence). This CDR3 is built from 13 residues.

This sequence joins TRBV21-1 and TRBJ1-2. TRBV21-1 is assigned pseudogene status. This CDR3 is built from 16 residues. The CDR3 sequence: CASSPRWGPRRNCYTF. DNA for the CDR3: TGTGCCAGCAGCCCAAGGTGGGGACCGCGTAGAAATTGTTACACCTTC.

The V and J genes are TRBV29-1 and TRBJ1-4; no reliable D call. Trimming pared 4 bases from V and 8 bases from J, leaving 11 bases between. Looked up from germline, CDR1 is SQVTM and CDR2 is ANQGSEA. The CDR3 is made up of 12 amino acids. The CDR3: CSVGSQMEKLFF. Here the CDR3 DNA reads TGCAGCGTTGGGTCTCAAATGGAAAAACTGTTTTTT.

V and J are TRBV7-3 and TRBJ2-7; 12 bases are shared with TRBD2. Germline V gives CDR1 SGHTA, CDR2 FQGTGA. The CDR3 is 15 amino acids. The trim removed 5 bases at V and 5 bases at J, leaving 7 bases unmatched. The chain's CDR3 is CASSLGLAGKNEQYF. CDR3 nucleotides: TGTGCCAGCAGCCTAGGACTAGCGGGAAAAAACGAGCAGTACTTC.

The chain recombines TRBV29-1 with TRBJ2-7; 9 bases map to TRBD2. The CDR3 loop spans 15 amino acids. V shed 5 bases, J shed 0 bases, and the junction held 8 bases outside the gene matches. In germline, CDR1 is SQVTM, CDR2 ANQGSEA. DNA for the CDR3: TGCAGCGTTTTCTTCCCGACTAGCGGCTCCTACGAGCAGTACTTC. Protein product: CSVFFPTSGSYEQYF.

This chain uses TRBV5-1 with TRBJ1-5, with TRBD1 matching 8 bases. The V segment lost 4 bases and the J segment 4 bases; nucleotides outside the gene matches: 10. Germline V gene data show CDR1 as SGHRS and CDR2 as YFSETQ. CDR3 length equals 16 residues. The CDR3 spells CASSPGAGQVNQPQHF. DNA of the CDR3: TGCGCCAGCAGCCCAGGGGCGGGACAGGTGAATCAGCCCCAGCATTTT.

The chain carries TRBV2 and TRBJ1-1; no definite D call. There are 13 residues in the CDR3. Per the germline V gene, CDR1 is SNHLY and CDR2 is FYNNEI. Deletions cut 6 bases from V and 2 bases from J, with 10 bases between. In DNA form, the CDR3 reads TGTGCCAGCAGCGCCCGTTTCAACACTGAAGCTTTCTTT. It is translated as CASSARFNTEAFF.

The rearrangement uses TRBV30 and TRBJ2-7, with TRBD2 as a possible D gene (5 bases). With 3 bases removed from V and 2 bases from J, the gap between germline ends came to 8 bases. The CDR3 length is 12 residues. In germline, CDR1 is GTSNPN, CDR2 SVGIG (reference sequence). DNA for the CDR3: TGTGCCTGGAGCGGAGGTCCCTACGAGCAGTACTTC. Protein product: CAWSGGPYEQYF.

This clone was recorded a few times. This chain joins TRBV7-9 and TRBJ2-7; D unresolved. This CDR3 region has 15 residues. Trimming cost V 5 bases and J 2 bases, with 16 bases left between them. The germline CDR1 and CDR2 sequences are SEHNR and FQNEAQ (reference sequence). This CDR3 is CASSLLVGGPYEQYF. The CDR3 DNA reads as TGTGCCAGCAGCCTACTGGTGGGCGGTCCCTACGAGCAGTACTTC.

V is TRBV5-1 and J is TRBJ1-1; 10 nucleotides align to TRBD1. J gave up 0 bases and V 3 bases, and 5 bases lay outside the gene matches. CDR1 is SGHRS, CDR2 YFSETQ, per germline. The CDR3 has 16 residues. The CDR3 spells CASSSRTGGMNTEAFF. The DNA for the CDR3 is TGCGCCAGCAGCTCGCGGACAGGGGGGATGAACACTGAAGCTTTCTTT.

The chain employs TRBV7-2 and TRBJ2-5, with TRBD2 as a possible D gene (7 bases). Germline values: CDR1 SGHTA, CDR2 FQGNSA. The ends were cut back, 8 bases at V and 4 bases at J, with 14 bases in the middle. The CDR3 is 13 amino acids. CDR3 sequence: CASGLGGRETQYF. For the CDR3, the DNA is TGTGCCAGCGGCCTCGGGGGGCGAGAGACCCAGTACTTC. Complete variable domain (other parts from reference TRBV7-2 and TRBJ2-5): GAGVSQSPSNKVTEKGKDVELRCDPISGHTALYWYRQSLGQGLEFLIYFQGNSAPDKSGLPSDRFSAERTGGSVSTLTIQRTQQEDSAVYLCASGLGGRETQYFGPGTRLLVL.